A selection of T cell receptor beta chains follows, all from one sample in a study of cytomegalovirus exposure and HLA in healthy donors. Data came from immunoSEQ multiplex PCR; TCRdb stores just in-frame clones and leaves some out. This sample has about 130,000 clones, with 79% found just once. Source material: PBMCs. The receptors originated from a man in his forties in good health and CMV-seropositive. CDR3s include the opening cysteine and the closing phenylalanine or tryptophan. Fields, in order: D gene, clone size, J gene, V gene, CDR3 DNA, CDR3 protein. A D gene is named only where the DNA matches it firmly. The size entry is marked missing in some rows and otherwise reads once, few, many or a size class.

>.|few|TRBJ2-2|TRBV19
TGTGCCAGTAGTATCTTGACAGGGAACACCGGGGAGCTGTTTTTT
CASSILTGNTGELFF
>TRBD1|.|TRBJ1-2|TRBV19
TGTGCCAGTAGTATTAACGACAGGGTCTATGGCTACACCTTC
CASSINDRVYGYTF
>.|.|TRBJ1-2|TRBV6-1
TGTGCCAGCAGTGAAGCGGGGACACTAGTGGGTGGCTACACCTTC
CASSEAGTLVGGYTF
>.|.|TRBJ2-5|TRBV19
TGTGCCAGTAGTATAGTGGCGGGGCAGCAGAAGCAGTACTTC
CASSIVAGQQKQYF
>.|few|TRBJ1-2|TRBV11-2
TGTGCCAGCAGCTTAGGACCACAGAGTAACTATGGCTACACCTTC
CASSLGPQSNYGYTF
>.|.|TRBJ1-2|TRBV28
TGTGCCAGCAGTTTGAACGCCCCGAGTTACTATGGCTACACCTTC
CASSLNAPSYYGYTF
>.|.|TRBJ2-7|TRBV29-1
TGCAGCGGGGGGGCGGGGGAACTCTACGAGCAGTACTTC
CSGGAGELYEQYF
>TRBD2|.|TRBJ2-5|TRBV7-9
TGTGCCAGCAGCTCACAGGGCGGGGGGGAGACCCAGTACTTC
CASSSQGGGETQYF
>TRBD2|.|TRBJ2-5|TRBV6-1
TGTGCCAGCAGTGGAGCGGGGGGGATCCAGACCCAGTACTTC
CASSGAGGIQTQYF
>TRBD1|.|TRBJ2-7|TRBV6-6
TGTGCCAGCAGTTACCGAAAGGGGGCTGACGAGCAGTACTTC
CASSYRKGADEQYF
>TRBD1|.|TRBJ2-7|TRBV5-6
TGTGCCAGCAGCTGGGACAGCTCCTACGAGCAGTACTTC
CASSWDSSYEQYF
>.|.|TRBJ1-2|TRBV30
TGTGCCTGGAAGGGAGGGGTCAACTATGGCTACACCTTC
CAWKGGVNYGYTF
>TRBD1|few|TRBJ1-1|TRBV19
TGTGCCAGTAGTCCCCGACAGGGAATGAACACTGAAGCTTTCTTT
CASSPRQGMNTEAFF
>.|.|TRBJ2-7|TRBV18
TGTGCCAGCTCACCAGCCGGGGTGTCTCCTCCCGAGCAGTACTTC
CASSPAGVSPPEQYF
>.|.|TRBJ2-5|TRBV6-5
TGTGCCAACCTGGGACATCCGACGACCCAGTACTTC
CANLGHPTTQYF
>.|.|TRBJ1-2|TRBV5-4
TGTGCCAGCAGCCCAGGGAACAATAGGGACTATGGCTACACCTTC
CASSPGNNRDYGYTF
>TRBD1|.|TRBJ2-7|TRBV15
TGTGCCACCAGACCCTGGACAGGGAGCTCCTACGAGCAGTACTTC
CATRPWTGSSYEQYF
>TRBD1|.|TRBJ2-3|TRBV10-3
TGTGCCACCACCCTGGGACAGGGTGGAGATACGCAGTATTTT
CATTLGQGGDTQYF
>TRBD2|.|TRBJ2-1|TRBV5-6
TGTGCCAGCAGCTTGGATGGCGGGAGAGGCTATGAGCAGTTCTTC
CASSLDGGRGYEQFF
>TRBD2|.|TRBJ2-5|TRBV18
TGTGCCAGCTCACCGACTAGCGGGTGGGAGACCCAGTACTTC
CASSPTSGWETQYF